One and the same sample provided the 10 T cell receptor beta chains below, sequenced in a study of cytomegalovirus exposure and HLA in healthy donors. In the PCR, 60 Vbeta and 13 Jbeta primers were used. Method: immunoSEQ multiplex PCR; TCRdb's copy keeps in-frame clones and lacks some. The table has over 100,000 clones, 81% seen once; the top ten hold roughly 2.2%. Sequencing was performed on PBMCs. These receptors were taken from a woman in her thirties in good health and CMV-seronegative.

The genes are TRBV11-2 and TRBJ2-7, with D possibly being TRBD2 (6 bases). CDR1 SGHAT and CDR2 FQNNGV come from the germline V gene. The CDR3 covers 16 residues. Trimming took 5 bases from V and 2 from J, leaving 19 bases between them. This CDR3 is CASSRPAGSGPYEQYF. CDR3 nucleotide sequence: TGTGCCAGCAGCCGCCCCGCGGGATCGGGTCCCTACGAGCAGTACTTC.

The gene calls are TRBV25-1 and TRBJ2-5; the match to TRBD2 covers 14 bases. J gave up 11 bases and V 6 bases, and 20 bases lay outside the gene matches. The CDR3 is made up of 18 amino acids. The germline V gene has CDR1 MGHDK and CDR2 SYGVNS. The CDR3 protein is CASSFTGLAGAAAKEQYF. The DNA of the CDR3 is TGTGCCAGCAGCTTTACGGGACTAGCGGGAGCGGCGGCTAAGGAGCAGTACTTC.

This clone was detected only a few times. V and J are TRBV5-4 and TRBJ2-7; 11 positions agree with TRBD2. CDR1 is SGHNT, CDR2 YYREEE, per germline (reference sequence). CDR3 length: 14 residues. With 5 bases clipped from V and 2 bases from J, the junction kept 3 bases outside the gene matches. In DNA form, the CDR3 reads TGTGCCAGCAGGGCTAGCGGGAGGCCCTACGAGCAGTACTTC. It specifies CASRASGRPYEQYF.

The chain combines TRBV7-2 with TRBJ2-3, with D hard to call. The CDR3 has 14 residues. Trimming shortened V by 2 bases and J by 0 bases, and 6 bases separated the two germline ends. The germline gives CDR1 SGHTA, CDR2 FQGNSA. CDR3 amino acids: CASSLLSSTDTQYF. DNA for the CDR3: TGTGCCAGCAGCTTATTGTCTAGCACAGATACGCAGTATTTT.

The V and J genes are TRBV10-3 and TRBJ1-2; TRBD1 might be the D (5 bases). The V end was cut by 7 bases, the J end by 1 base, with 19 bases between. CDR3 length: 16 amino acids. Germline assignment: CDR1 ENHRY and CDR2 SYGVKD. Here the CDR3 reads CAITPGLGGSNYGYTF. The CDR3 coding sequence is TGTGCCATCACTCCCGGGTTGGGGGGAAGTAACTATGGCTACACCTTC.

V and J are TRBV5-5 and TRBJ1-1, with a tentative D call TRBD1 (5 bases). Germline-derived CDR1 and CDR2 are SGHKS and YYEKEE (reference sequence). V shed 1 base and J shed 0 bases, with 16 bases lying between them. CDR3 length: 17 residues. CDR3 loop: CASSLKGLDSLNTEAFF. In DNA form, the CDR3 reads TGTGCCAGCAGCTTGAAGGGGCTTGATTCTTTGAACACTGAAGCTTTCTTT. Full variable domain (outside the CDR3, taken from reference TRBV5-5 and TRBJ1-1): DAGVTQSPTHLIKTRGQQVTLRCSPISGHKSVSWYQQVLGQGPQFIFQYYEKEERGRGNFPDRFSARQFPNYSSELNVNALLLGDSALYLCASSLKGLDSLNTEAFFGQGTRLTVV.

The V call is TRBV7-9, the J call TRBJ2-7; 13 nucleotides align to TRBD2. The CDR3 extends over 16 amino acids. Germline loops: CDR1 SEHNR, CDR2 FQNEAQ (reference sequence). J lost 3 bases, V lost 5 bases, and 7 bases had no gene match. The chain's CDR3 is CASSKLAGGLSYEQYF. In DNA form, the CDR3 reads TGTGCCAGCAGCAAACTAGCGGGAGGGCTGAGCTACGAGCAGTACTTC.

CDR3 region: CASSDTRRTETQYF. The CDR3 DNA reads TGCGCCAGCAGTGACACTAGAAGGACAGAGACCCAGTACTTC. The chain joins TRBV10-1 to TRBJ2-5, with D perhaps TRBD2 (5 bases). Germline V lookup: CDR1 WNHNN, CDR2 SYGVQD (reference sequence). The V end was cut by 3 bases, the J end by 4 bases, with 12 bases between. The CDR3 covers 14 residues.

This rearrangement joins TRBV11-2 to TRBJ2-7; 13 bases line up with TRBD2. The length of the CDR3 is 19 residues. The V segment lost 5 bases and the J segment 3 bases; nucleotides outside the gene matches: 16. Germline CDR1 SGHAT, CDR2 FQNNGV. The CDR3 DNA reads TGTGCCAGCAGCAACCTAGCCAACGGGACTAGCGGGGAATACTACGAGCAGTACTTC. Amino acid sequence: CASSNLANGTSGEYYEQYF.

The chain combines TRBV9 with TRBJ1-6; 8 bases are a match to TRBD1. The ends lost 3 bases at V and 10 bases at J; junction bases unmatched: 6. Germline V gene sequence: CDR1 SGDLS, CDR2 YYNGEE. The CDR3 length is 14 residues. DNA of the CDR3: TGTGCCAGCAGCGAACAGGGGGTTCGGTCACCCCTCCACTTT. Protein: CASSEQGVRSPLHF. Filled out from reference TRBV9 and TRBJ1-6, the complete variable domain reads DSGVTQTPKHLITATGQRVTLRCSPRSGDLSVYWYQQSLDQGLQFLIQYYNGEERAKGNILERFSAQQFPDLHSELNLSSLELGDSALYFCASSEQGVRSPLHFGNGTRLTVT.